These 23 T cell receptor beta chains were sequenced from one sample in a study of T-cell reconstitution after alpha-beta-depleted transplantation in children. General study points: Diversity and T-cell counts at one year after transplant derived mostly from new T cells.

A library of TCRbeta sequences, prepared with unique molecular identifiers, was generated. TCRdb processed the PCR reads anew with MiXCR; each CDR3 protein has one entry. The sample has fewer than 350,000 distinct CDR3 sequences, just over 7.5% seen once. The antigens for these receptors are not known. The source was peripheral blood, collected 360 days after TCRalphabeta/CD19-depleted stem cell transplant. The receptors were gathered from a female patient aged 2-15 years who had a stem cell transplant for Fanconi anemia, so the T cells may come from the graft donor.

This clonotype appeared many times. The chain carries TRBV10-3 and TRBJ2-3; maybe TRBD2 (6 bases). V lost 10 bases to trimming and J lost 2 bases, with 13 bases between them. Germline assignment: CDR1 ENHRY and CDR2 SYGVKD. This CDR3 is 13 amino acids long. The CDR3 protein is CATRGGDTDTQYF. In nucleotides, the CDR3 is TGTGCCACCCGTGGCGGGGACACAGATACGCAGTATTTT.

The chain combines TRBV5-1 with TRBJ2-7; D gene ambiguous. The germline V gene has CDR1 SGHRS and CDR2 YFSETQ. The CDR3 contains 16 residues. Trimming stripped 3 bases from V and 4 bases from J, with 20 bases between. The CDR3 loop reads CASSSDPSRGPYEQYV. CDR3 bases: TGCGCCAGCAGCTCCGACCCGTCCCGAGGACCATACGAGCAGTACGTC.

There are many counts of this clonotype. The chain employs TRBV20-1 and TRBJ1-6, with 9 positions matching TRBD1. Losses at the gene ends were 6 bases for V and 0 bases for J; bases not matched to a gene: 6. CDR1 DFQATT and CDR2 SNEGSKA come from the germline V gene (reference sequence). This CDR3 region has 16 residues. The CDR3 spells CSAGQGPSSYNSPLHF. The DNA of the CDR3 is TGCAGTGCGGGACAGGGACCAAGCTCCTATAATTCACCCCTCCACTTT.

The V call is TRBV14, the J call TRBJ1-4; the match to TRBD1 covers 7 bases. Trimming cost V 0 bases and J 9 bases; bases outside gene matches: 4. This CDR3 has 14 amino acids. Germline assignment: CDR1 SGHDN and CDR2 FVKESK. CDR3 residues: CASSQEWGQQKLFF. The CDR3 DNA is TGTGCCAGCAGCCAAGAATGGGGACAGCAAAAACTGTTTTTT.

This chain connects TRBV6-6 to TRBJ1-2; D is unresolved. This CDR3 is built from 12 residues. Germline CDR1 is MNHNY and CDR2 is SVGAGI (reference sequence). Trimming removed 7 bases from V and 5 bases from J, with 11 bases in between. In nucleotides, the CDR3 is TGTGCCAGCACCTCAGCGGGTTATGGCTACACCTTC. The encoded protein is CASTSAGYGYTF.

This clonotype occurred many times. V is TRBV20-1 and J is TRBJ2-5; TRBD2 agrees at 7 bases. This CDR3 is built from 12 residues. Germline CDR1 is DFQATT and CDR2 is SNEGSKA (reference sequence). Losses at the gene ends were 6 bases for V and 8 bases for J; bases not matched to a gene: 9. The CDR3: CSAGEGTRTQYF. In nucleotides, the CDR3 is TGCAGTGCCGGGGAGGGGACGCGCACCCAGTACTTC.

There are many counts of this clonotype. The chain recombines TRBV3-1 with TRBJ2-3; 9 bases fit TRBD2. The CDR3 totals 15 residues. V lost 4 bases to trimming and J lost 2 bases; unmatched junction nucleotides: 4. CDR1 is LGHDT and CDR2 is YNNKEL in the germline V gene (reference sequence). CDR3 protein: CASSPRTSATDTQYF. For the CDR3, the DNA is TGTGCCAGCAGCCCCCGGACTAGCGCCACAGATACGCAGTATTTT.

This clonotype was observed at least ten times. This sequence joins TRBV7-8 and TRBJ2-3, with D possibly being TRBD1 or TRBD2 (5 bases each). V was trimmed by 2 bases and J by 3 bases, leaving 15 bases between them. Germline V gives CDR1 SGHVS, CDR2 FQNEAQ. The CDR3 covers 16 residues. In nucleotides, the CDR3 is TGTGCCAGCAGCTTACTATGGGGGATTCCAACAGATACGCAGTATTTT. Residues: CASSLLWGIPTDTQYF.

A few counts support this clonotype. The V and J genes are TRBV7-2 and TRBJ2-1, with 8 bases matching TRBD1. CDR1 and CDR2 (germline): SGHTA, FQGNSA. The CDR3 is 16 residues long. The trim removed 4 bases at V and 2 bases at J, leaving 7 bases unmatched. The CDR3 sequence is CASSWDGTGAYNEQFF. The CDR3 DNA reads as TGTGCCAGCAGCTGGGATGGGACAGGAGCCTACAATGAGCAGTTCTTC.

At least ten counts were recorded for this clonotype. The rearrangement links TRBV29-1 to TRBJ2-3; D gene ambiguous. With 5 bases removed from V and 2 bases from J, the gap between germline ends came to 11 bases. Germline V gene sequence: CDR1 SQVTM, CDR2 ANQGSEA. The CDR3 spans 13 residues. Written as DNA, the CDR3 is TGCAGCGTTCCCGGCAGGAACACAGATACGCAGTATTTT. It encodes CSVPGRNTDTQYF.

This clonotype was counted at least ten times. The V call is TRBV20-1, the J call TRBJ1-2, with D unclear. V was trimmed by 4 bases and J by 2 bases, leaving 11 bases between them. The germline V gene has CDR1 DFQATT and CDR2 SNEGSKA (reference sequence). The CDR3 consists of 13 residues. DNA for the CDR3: TGCAGTGCTAACTCCCCAATGAACTATGGCTACACCTTC. It yields the protein CSANSPMNYGYTF.

The sample holds a few counts of this clonotype. The chain is built from TRBV28 and TRBJ2-5; TRBD2 matches 14 bases. CDR3 length: 16 residues. Looked up from germline, CDR1 is MDHEN and CDR2 is SYDVKM. V shed 5 bases and J 5 bases; nucleotides not matched to a gene: 7. CDR3 loop: CASSLGLAGVGETQYF. The CDR3 DNA sequence: TGTGCCAGCAGTCTGGGACTAGCGGGGGTTGGGGAGACCCAGTACTTC.

V gene TRBV9 combines with J gene TRBJ2-3, with TRBD1 matching 7 bases. J gave up 4 bases and V 0 bases, and 17 bases lay outside the gene matches. CDR1 and CDR2 from the germline V gene are SGDLS and YYNGEE. The length of the CDR3 is 19 residues. In nucleotides, the CDR3 is TGTGCCAGCAGCGTAGTAGTGGGGACAGCTCCCACTACGGCAGATACGCAGTATTTT. It translates to CASSVVVGTAPTTADTQYF.

The J gene is TRBJ1-2, the V gene TRBV7-2; no clear D gene. Germline lookup yields CDR1 SGHTA and CDR2 FQGNSA. CDR3 size: 11 residues. V was shortened by 0 bases and J by 14 bases, with 10 bases between the two germline ends. DNA of the CDR3: TGTGCCAGCAGCTTAGCGTGGCCGGCGACCTTC. The encoded protein is CASSLAWPATF.

There are a few counts of this clonotype. This sequence joins TRBV5-6 and TRBJ2-7; possibly TRBD1 for D (6 bases). In germline, CDR1 is SGHDT, CDR2 YYEEEE. V was trimmed by 0 bases and J by 2 bases, leaving 9 bases between them. The CDR3 is 14 amino acids. CDR3 sequence: CASSLEGGPYEQYF. In DNA, the CDR3 is TGTGCCAGCAGCTTGGAAGGGGGTCCCTACGAGCAGTACTTC.

In its sample, this clonotype was seen a few times. J is TRBJ1-6 and V is TRBV15; possible D gene TRBD1, 5 bases. CDR1 LNHNV and CDR2 YYDKDF come from the germline V gene (reference sequence). The V and J ends lost 5 bases and 8 bases respectively, with 16 bases between them. This CDR3 has 15 residues. The CDR3 DNA is TGTGCCACCAGCCAGGGTGGCGACTTATATTCACCCCTCCACTTT. Its translation: CATSQGGDLYSPLHF.

This clonotype was detected only a few times. The chain joins TRBV5-1 to TRBJ2-3; 13 bases are a match to TRBD2. CDR1 and CDR2 from the germline V gene are SGHRS and YFSETQ. V shed 0 bases, J shed 1 base, and the junction held 20 bases outside the gene matches. This CDR3 has 23 residues. This CDR3 reads CASSLVPLDAGTSGAAGTDTQYF. In nucleotides, the CDR3 is TGCGCCAGCAGCTTGGTCCCCCTTGATGCCGGGACTAGCGGGGCAGCTGGCACAGATACGCAGTATTTT.

This clonotype was observed a few times. V is TRBV6-1 and J is TRBJ1-6; possibly TRBD1 for D (6 bases). CDR3 length equals 16 residues. Trimming cost V 5 bases and J 10 bases, with 21 bases left between them. Per the germline V gene, CDR1 is MNHNS and CDR2 is SASEGT. The CDR3 is CASSPVGARVRSPLHF. The CDR3 coding sequence is TGTGCCAGCAGTCCGGTGGGGGCGCGGGTAAGGTCACCCCTCCACTTT.

This clonotype was detected ten times or more. This chain connects TRBV12-3 or TRBV12-4 to TRBJ2-5; D may be TRBD1 or TRBD2 (5 bases each). The CDR3 covers 13 residues. Trimming cost V 6 bases and J 3 bases, with 11 bases left between them. As DNA, the CDR3 is TGTGCCAGCAGACCGGGACCGAAAGAGACCCAGTACTTC. Its translation: CASRPGPKETQYF.

This clonotype was seen repeatedly, ten times or more. This CDR3 reads CASSLTSGFSYEQYF. The CDR3, as DNA: TGTGCCAGCAGCCTAACTAGCGGGTTCTCCTACGAGCAGTACTTC. This rearrangement joins TRBV7-9 to TRBJ2-7; 9 positions match TRBD2. V was pared by 5 bases and J by 0 bases, with 5 bases of the junction left unmatched. The germline V gene has CDR1 SEHNR and CDR2 FQNEAQ (reference sequence). The CDR3 totals 15 residues. The whole variable domain, filled in from reference TRBV7-9 and TRBJ2-7, reads DTGVSQNPRHKITKRGQNVTFRCDPISEHNRLYWYRQTLGQGPEFLTYFQNEAQLEKSRLLSDRFSAERPKGSFSTLEIQRTEQGDSAMYLCASSLTSGFSYEQYFGPGTRLTVT.

This clonotype came up many times. This chain links TRBV28 with TRBJ2-5; 10 bases are shared with TRBD2. The V gene end was trimmed by 2 bases and the J gene end by 4 bases; junction bases not matched to a gene: 7. The V gene's germline CDR1 is MDHEN and CDR2 SYDVKM. There are 16 residues in the CDR3. Here the CDR3 reads CASSLTLAGVLETQYF. The CDR3 nucleotides read TGTGCCAGCAGTTTAACCCTAGCGGGAGTATTAGAGACCCAGTACTTC.

This clonotype showed up many times. This chain connects TRBV28 to TRBJ2-7; 7 bases map to TRBD1. This CDR3 has 14 amino acids. The junction had 3 bases not matched to a gene; V was cut back by 4 bases and J by 0 bases. The germline gives CDR1 MDHEN, CDR2 SYDVKM. The CDR3 DNA is TGTGCCAGCAGTTCGACAGGGCGCTCCTACGAGCAGTACTTC. Protein product: CASSSTGRSYEQYF.

This clonotype was counted many times. The chain carries TRBV5-1 and TRBJ2-1, with 10 nucleotides matching TRBD2. This CDR3 comprises 15 residues. Germline V gene data show CDR1 as SGHRS and CDR2 as YFSETQ. The V and J ends lost 0 bases and 8 bases, in that order; junction bases with no gene match: 5. This chain's CDR3 is CASSLGLAGTHEQFF. CDR3 DNA: TGCGCCAGCAGCTTGGGACTAGCGGGTACACATGAGCAGTTCTTC.